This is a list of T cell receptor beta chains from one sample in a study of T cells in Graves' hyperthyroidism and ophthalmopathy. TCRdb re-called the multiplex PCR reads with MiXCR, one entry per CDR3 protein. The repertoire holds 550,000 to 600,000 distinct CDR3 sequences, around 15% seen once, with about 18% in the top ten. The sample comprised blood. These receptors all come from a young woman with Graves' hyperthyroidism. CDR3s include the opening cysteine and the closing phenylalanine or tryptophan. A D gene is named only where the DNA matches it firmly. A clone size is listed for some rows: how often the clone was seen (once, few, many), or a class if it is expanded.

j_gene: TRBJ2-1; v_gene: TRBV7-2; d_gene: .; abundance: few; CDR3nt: TGTGCCAGCAGCTTAATCTCTGGCCTAGCGAGTGAGCAGTTCTTC; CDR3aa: CASSLISGLASEQFF
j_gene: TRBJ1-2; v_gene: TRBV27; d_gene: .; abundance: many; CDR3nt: TGTGCCAGCAGTTTATCATACAGGGATGGATACTATGGCTACACCTTC; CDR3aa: CASSLSYRDGYYGYTF
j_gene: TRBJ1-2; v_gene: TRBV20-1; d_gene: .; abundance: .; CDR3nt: TGCAGTGCTAGTTTTGCGGGCTATGGCTACACCTTC; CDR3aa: CSASFAGYGYTF
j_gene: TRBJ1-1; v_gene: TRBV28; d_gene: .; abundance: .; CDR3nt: TGTGCCAGCAGTTTTTGGGCAGGCGCGAACACTGAAGCTTTCTTT; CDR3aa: CASSFWAGANTEAFF
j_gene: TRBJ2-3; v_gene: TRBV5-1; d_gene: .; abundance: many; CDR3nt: TGCGCCAGCAGCTCAGGAGGACGGGACACTACTAATACGCAGTATTTT; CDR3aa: CASSSGGRDTTNTQYF
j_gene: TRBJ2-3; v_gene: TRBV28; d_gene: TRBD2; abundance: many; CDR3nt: TGTGCCAGCGGCCTCAGCGGGATGCCAAGCGGTACGCAGTATTTT; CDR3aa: CASGLSGMPSGTQYF
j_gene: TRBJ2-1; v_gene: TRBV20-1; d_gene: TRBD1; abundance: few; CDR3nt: TGCAGTGCTAGAATTGCTGGGACAGGGGATGAGCAGTTCTTC; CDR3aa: CSARIAGTGDEQFF
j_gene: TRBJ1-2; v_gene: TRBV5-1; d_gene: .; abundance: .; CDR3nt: TGCGCCAGCAGCTTGGCTGCGGCTGGGGATGGCTACACCTTC; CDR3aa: CASSLAAAGDGYTF
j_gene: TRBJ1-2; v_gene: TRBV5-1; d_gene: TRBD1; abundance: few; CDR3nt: TGCGCCAGCAGCTTGGCCCAGGGGGGCGGACAGGACCCTAACTATGGCTACACCTTC; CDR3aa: CASSLAQGGGQDPNYGYTF
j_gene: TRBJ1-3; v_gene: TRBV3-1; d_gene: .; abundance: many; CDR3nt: TGTGCCAGCAGCCAAGAAAGGACCTCTGGAAACACCATATATTTT; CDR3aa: CASSQERTSGNTIYF
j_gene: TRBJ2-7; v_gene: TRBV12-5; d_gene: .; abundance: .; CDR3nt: TGTGCTAGTGGTCTTCGGACCATTTTGGGGACCTCCTACGAGCAGTACTTC; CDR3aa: CASGLRTILGTSYEQYF
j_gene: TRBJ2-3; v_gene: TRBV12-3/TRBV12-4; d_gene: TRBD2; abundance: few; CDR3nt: TGTGCCAGCAGTCCAACTAGCGGGGGAGGTTCGCAGTATTTT; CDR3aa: CASSPTSGGGSQYF
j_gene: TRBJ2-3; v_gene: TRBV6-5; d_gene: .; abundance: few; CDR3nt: TGTGCCAGCAGTTACAAGGACCGGTACACAGATACGCAGTATTTT; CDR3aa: CASSYKDRYTDTQYF
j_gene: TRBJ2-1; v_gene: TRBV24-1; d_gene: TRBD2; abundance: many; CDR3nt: TGTGCCACCAGTGATTCGGCTAGCGGGGGGAGGAAGCAGTTCTTC; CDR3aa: CATSDSASGGRKQFF
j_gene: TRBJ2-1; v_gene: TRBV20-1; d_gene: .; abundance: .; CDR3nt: TGCAGTGCTAGAGAAGCGGGCTCCTCCTTTTACAATGAGCAGTTCTTC; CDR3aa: CSAREAGSSFYNEQFF
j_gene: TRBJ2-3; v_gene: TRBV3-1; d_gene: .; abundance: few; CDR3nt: TGTGCCAGCAGCCAGGCACTCCCCGATACGCAGTATTTT; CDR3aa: CASSQALPDTQYF
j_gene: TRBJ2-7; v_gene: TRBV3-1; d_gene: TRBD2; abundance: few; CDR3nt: TGTGCCAGCAGCCCTAGCGGCAATAGCGAGCAGTACTTC; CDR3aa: CASSPSGNSEQYF
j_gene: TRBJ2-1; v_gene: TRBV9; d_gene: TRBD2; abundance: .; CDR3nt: TGTGCCAGCAGCGCACTTAATAGCGGGAACTCCTACAATGAGCAGTTCTTC; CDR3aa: CASSALNSGNSYNEQFF
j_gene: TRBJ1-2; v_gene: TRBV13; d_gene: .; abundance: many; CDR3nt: TGTGCCAGCAACATGCTCAGGGGCTATGGCTACACCTTC; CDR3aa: CASNMLRGYGYTF
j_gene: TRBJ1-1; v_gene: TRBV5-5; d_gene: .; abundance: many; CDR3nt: TGTGCCAGCAGCTTGGTGCAGCCTAACACTGAAGCTTTCTTT; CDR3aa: CASSLVQPNTEAFF
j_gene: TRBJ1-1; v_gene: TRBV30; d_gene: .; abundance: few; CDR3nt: TGTGCCTGGACAGGGGTTACTGAAGCTTTCTTT; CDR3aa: CAWTGVTEAFF
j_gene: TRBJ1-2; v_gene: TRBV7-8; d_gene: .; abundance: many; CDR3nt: TGTGCCAGCAGCTTAGTCGGTGGGGGGCGCCGTAACTATGGCTACACCTTC; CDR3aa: CASSLVGGGRRNYGYTF
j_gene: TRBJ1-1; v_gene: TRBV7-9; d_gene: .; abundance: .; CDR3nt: TGTGCCAGCAGCTTTGCAGGGTATAGGGCTGAAGCTTTCTTT; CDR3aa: CASSFAGYRAEAFF
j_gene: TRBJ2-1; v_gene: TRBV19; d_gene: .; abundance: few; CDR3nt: TGTGCCAGTAGTATGGAGGGCCGAAATGAGCAGTTCTTC; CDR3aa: CASSMEGRNEQFF
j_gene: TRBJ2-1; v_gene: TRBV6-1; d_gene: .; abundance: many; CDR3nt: TGTGCCAGCAACCTCAATACCCCTTATGAGCAGTTCTTC; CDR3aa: CASNLNTPYEQFF
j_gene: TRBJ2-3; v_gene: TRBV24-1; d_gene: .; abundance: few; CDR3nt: TGTGCCTCGCTTGCAGATACGCAGTATTTT; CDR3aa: CASLADTQYF
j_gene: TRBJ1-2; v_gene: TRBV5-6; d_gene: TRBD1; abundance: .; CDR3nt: TGTGCCAGCAGCCACATAGGGGGCTACTATGGCTACACCTTC; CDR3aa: CASSHIGGYYGYTF
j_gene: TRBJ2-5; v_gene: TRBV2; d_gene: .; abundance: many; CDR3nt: TGTGCCAGCAGGGAAGAGACCCAGTACTTC; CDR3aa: CASREETQYF
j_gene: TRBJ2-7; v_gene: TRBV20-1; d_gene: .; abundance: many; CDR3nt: TGCAGTGCTAGAGATCTCGCTTTCGAGCAGTACTTC; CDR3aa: CSARDLAFEQYF
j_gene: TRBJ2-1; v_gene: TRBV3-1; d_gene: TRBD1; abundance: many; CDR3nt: TGTGCCAGCAGCCAAGGAGCCACAGGGGTCTACAATGAGCAGTTCTTC; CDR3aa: CASSQGATGVYNEQFF
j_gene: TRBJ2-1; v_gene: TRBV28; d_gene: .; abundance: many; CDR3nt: TGTGCCAGCAGGCCTCAGGGAGAAAGGGGCAATGAGCAGTTCTTC; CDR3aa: CASRPQGERGNEQFF
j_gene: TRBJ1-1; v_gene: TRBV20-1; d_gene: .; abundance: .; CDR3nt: TGCAGTGCTCCACGAGTTGGGGCGGAGGACACTGAAGCTTTCTTT; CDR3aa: CSAPRVGAEDTEAFF
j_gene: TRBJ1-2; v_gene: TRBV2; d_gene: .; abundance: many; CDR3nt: TGTGCCAGCAGCTCTAGACAGGCTAGTAACTATGGCTACACCTTC; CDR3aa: CASSSRQASNYGYTF
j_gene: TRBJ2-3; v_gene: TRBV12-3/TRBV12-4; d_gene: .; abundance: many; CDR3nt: TGTGCCAGCAGACGTCAGGGAGATACGCAGTATTTT; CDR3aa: CASRRQGDTQYF
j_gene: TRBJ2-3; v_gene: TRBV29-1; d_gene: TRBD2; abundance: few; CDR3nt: TGCAGCGTTGAAGGTTCCATAAGCGGGAGAGCAGATACGCAGTATTTT; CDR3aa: CSVEGSISGRADTQYF
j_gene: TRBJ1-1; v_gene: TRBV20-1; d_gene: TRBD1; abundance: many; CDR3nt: TGCAGTGCCCTATCTGGGACAGGGGTTTTCACTGAAGCTTTCTTT; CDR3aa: CSALSGTGVFTEAFF
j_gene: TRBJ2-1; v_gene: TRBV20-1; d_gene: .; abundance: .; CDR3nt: TGCAGTGCTAGAGATCCCCAGAGGGGTAATGAGCAGTTCTTC; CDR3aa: CSARDPQRGNEQFF
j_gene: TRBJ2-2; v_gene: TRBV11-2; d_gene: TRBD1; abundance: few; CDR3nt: TGTGCCAGCAGCCCTTTGGGGGCAGGGGGCACCGGGGAGCTGTTTTTT; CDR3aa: CASSPLGAGGTGELFF
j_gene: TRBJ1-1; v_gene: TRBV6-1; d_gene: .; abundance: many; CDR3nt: TGTGCCAGCAGTGACAGGGTTAGCACTGAAGCTTTCTTT; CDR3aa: CASSDRVSTEAFF
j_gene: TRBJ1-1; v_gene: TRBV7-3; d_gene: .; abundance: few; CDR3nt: TGTGCCAGCAGCTTATCCCCAGGGGCCCCTGAAGCTTTCTTT; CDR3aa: CASSLSPGAPEAFF
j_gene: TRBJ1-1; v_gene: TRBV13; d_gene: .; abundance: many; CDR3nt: TGTGCCAGCAGCTCTTATCAGGGGAACACTGAAGCTTTCTTT; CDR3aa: CASSSYQGNTEAFF
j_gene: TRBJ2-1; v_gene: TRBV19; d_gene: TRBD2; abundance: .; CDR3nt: TGTGCCAGTAGTATCCCCAAAGGACTAGTGGATGAGCAGTTCTTC; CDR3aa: CASSIPKGLVDEQFF
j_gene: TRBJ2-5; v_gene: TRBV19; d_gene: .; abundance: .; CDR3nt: TGTGCCAGTAGTTCGGGGGGCGCCCAGTACTTC; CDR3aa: CASSSGGAQYF
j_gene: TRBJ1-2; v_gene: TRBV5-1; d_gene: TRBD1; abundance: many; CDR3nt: TGCGCCAGCAGCTTGGGAGGGACAGGGGACTATGGCTACACCTTC; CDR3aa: CASSLGGTGDYGYTF
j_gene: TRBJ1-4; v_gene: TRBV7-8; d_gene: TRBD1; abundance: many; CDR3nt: TGTGCCAGCACGGGGGACAGGGTTGAAAAACTGTTTTTT; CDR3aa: CASTGDRVEKLFF
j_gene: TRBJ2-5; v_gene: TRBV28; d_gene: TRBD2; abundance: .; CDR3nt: TGTGCCAGCTCACCACCCGGAATCACTAGCCGGGAGGGGGAGACCCAGTACTTC; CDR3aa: CASSPPGITSREGETQYF
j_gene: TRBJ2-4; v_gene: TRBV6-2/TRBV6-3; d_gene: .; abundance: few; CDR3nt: TGTGCCAGCAGTTATAGCTCGGAGGCCAAAAACATTCAGTACTTC; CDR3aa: CASSYSSEAKNIQYF
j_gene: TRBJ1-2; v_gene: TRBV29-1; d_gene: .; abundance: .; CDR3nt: TGCAGCGTTGAATCACGAGACTTTGGCTACACCTTC; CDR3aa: CSVESRDFGYTF
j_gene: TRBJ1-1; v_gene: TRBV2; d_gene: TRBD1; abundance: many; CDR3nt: TGTGCCAGCAAGTGGGCCCCGCTCTCCCGGGACAGGGGGCGCGACACTGAAGCTTTCTTT; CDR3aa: CASKWAPLSRDRGRDTEAFF
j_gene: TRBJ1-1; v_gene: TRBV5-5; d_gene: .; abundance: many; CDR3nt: TGTGCCAGCAGCCGTAAGGAGAACACTGAAGCTTTCTTT; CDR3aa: CASSRKENTEAFF
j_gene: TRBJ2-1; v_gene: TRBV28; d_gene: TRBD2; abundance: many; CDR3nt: TGTGCCAGCAGGCCAGCGGGGGCCTTCAATGAGCAGTTCTTC; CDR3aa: CASRPAGAFNEQFF
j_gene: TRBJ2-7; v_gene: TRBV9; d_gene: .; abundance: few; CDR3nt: TGTGCCAGCAGCTCTACGGACCGAGACGAGCAGTACTTC; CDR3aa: CASSSTDRDEQYF
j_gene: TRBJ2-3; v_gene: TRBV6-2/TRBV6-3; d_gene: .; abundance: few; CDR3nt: TGTGCCAGCAGACCCAACCTCGGGACAGATACGCAGTATTTT; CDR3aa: CASRPNLGTDTQYF
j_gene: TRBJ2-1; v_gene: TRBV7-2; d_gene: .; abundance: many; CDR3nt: TGTGCCAGCAGCTTAGGATCAAACGGTTGGAATGAGCAGTTCTTC; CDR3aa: CASSLGSNGWNEQFF